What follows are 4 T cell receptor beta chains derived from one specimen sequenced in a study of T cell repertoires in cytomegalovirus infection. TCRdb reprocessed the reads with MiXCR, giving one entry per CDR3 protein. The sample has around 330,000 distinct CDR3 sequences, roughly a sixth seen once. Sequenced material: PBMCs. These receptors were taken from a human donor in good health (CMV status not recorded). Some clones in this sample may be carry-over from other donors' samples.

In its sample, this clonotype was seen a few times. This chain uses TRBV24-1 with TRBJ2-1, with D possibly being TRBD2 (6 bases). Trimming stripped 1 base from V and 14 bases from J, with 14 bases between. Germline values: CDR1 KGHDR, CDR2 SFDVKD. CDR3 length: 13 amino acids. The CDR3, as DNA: TGTGCCACCAGTGATTTTCCCGGCGGGGCGAAGTTCTTC. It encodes CATSDFPGGAKFF.

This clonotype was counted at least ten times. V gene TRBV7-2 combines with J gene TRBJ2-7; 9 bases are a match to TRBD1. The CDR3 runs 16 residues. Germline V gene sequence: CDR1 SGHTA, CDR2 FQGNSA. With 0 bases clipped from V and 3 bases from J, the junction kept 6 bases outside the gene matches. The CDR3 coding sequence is TGTGCCAGCAGCTTAGCTTTAGGGACAGGGAACTACGAGCAGTACTTC. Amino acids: CASSLALGTGNYEQYF.

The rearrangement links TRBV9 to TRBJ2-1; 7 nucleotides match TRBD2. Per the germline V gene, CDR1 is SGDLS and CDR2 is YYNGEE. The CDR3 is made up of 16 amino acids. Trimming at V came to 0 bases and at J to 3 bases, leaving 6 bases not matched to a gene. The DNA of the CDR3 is TGTGCCAGCAGCGTAGGGTGGGGGGGGGGCTACAATGAGCAGTTCTTC. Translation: CASSVGWGGGYNEQFF. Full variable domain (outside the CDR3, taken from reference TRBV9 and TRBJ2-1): DSGVTQTPKHLITATGQRVTLRCSPRSGDLSVYWYQQSLDQGLQFLIQYYNGEERAKGNILERFSAQQFPDLHSELNLSSLELGDSALYFCASSVGWGGGYNEQFFGPGTRLTVL.

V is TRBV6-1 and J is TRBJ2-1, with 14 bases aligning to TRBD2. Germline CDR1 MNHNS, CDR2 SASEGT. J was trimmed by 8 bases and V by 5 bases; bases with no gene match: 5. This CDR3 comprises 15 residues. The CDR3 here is CASSPGLAGGDEQFF. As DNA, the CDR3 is TGTGCCAGCAGTCCTGGACTAGCGGGGGGTGATGAGCAGTTCTTC.